This is a list of T cell receptor beta chains from one sample in a study of cytomegalovirus exposure and HLA in healthy donors. Generated by immunoSEQ multiplex PCR, the TCRdb table keeps only in-frame clones and is missing some. The sample includes about 150,000 clones, 72% of them seen just once. Sequencing was done on a sample of PBMCs. These receptor sequences come from a man aged 40-55 years in good health and CMV-seronegative. CDR3s include the opening cysteine and the closing phenylalanine or tryptophan. The D gene is left open where the match is weak. Only part of the rows carry a size: once, few, many, or a class if the clone is expanded.

few	TRBV19	.	TRBJ1-6	CASRAQEGSYNSPLHF	TGTGCCAGTAGGGCCCAGGAGGGAAGCTATAATTCACCCCTCCACTTT
.	TRBV5-5	TRBD2	TRBJ2-7	CASTERLAAYEQYF	TGTGCCAGCACCGAACGACTAGCTGCTTACGAGCAGTACTTC
.	TRBV9	.	TRBJ1-2	CASSPQSPDTTSSNGYTF	TGTGCCAGCAGCCCGCAATCACCGGACACAACGAGTAGTAATGGCTACACCTTC
.	TRBV6-5	TRBD2	TRBJ2-7	CASSYTGLAGSYEQYF	TGTGCCAGCAGTTACACCGGGCTAGCGGGGTCCTACGAGCAGTACTTC
few	TRBV5-1	TRBD2	TRBJ2-7	CASSYGGGDYEQYF	TGCGCCAGCAGCTATGGGGGGGGAGACTACGAGCAGTACTTC
.	TRBV27	TRBD2	TRBJ2-7	CASSLASGRTPYEQYF	TGTGCCAGCAGTTTGGCTAGCGGGAGGACCCCCTACGAGCAGTACTTC
few	TRBV5-4	TRBD1	TRBJ1-2	CASSITGVYGYTF	TGTGCCAGCAGCATTACAGGGGTCTATGGCTACACCTTC
.	TRBV10-3	.	TRBJ2-7	CAISEGALGREQYF	TGTGCCATCAGTGAGGGCGCCCTTGGGAGGGAGCAGTACTTC
.	TRBV9	.	TRBJ2-7	CASSPGRYYEQYF	TGTGCCAGCAGCCCGGGAAGGTACTACGAGCAGTACTTC
.	TRBV6-5	.	TRBJ1-1	CASSGAGGHTEAFF	TGTGCCAGCAGTGGTGCGGGAGGTCACACTGAAGCTTTCTTT
once	TRBV7-2	TRBD2	TRBJ2-7	CASSLALAGAYEQYF	TGTGCCAGCAGCTTAGCGCTAGCGGGGGCCTACGAGCAGTACTTC
.	TRBV6-1	TRBD2	TRBJ2-1	CASRTSSEQFF	TGTGCCAGCAGGACTAGCAGTGAGCAGTTCTTC
.	TRBV27	TRBD1	TRBJ1-2	CASSAYRGRGYGYTF	TGTGCCAGCAGTGCATACAGGGGGCGCGGCTATGGCTACACCTTC
.	TRBV7-2	TRBD2	TRBJ2-1	CASSPGLVSNEQFF	TGTGCCAGCAGCCCAGGACTAGTTTCCAATGAGCAGTTCTTC
.	TRBV6-1	.	TRBJ2-7	CASSPGTYEQYF	TGTGCCAGCAGTCCAGGGACATACGAGCAGTACTTC
.	TRBV5-5	TRBD1	TRBJ1-2	CASSLAGTGVNYGYTF	TGTGCCAGCAGCTTGGCCGGGACAGGTGTGAACTATGGCTACACCTTC
.	TRBV28	TRBD2	TRBJ2-1	CASRLRLADYNEQFF	TGTGCCAGCAGATTACGACTAGCGGATTACAATGAGCAGTTCTTC
.	TRBV28	.	TRBJ2-3	CASSFAGSPDTQYF	TGTGCCAGCAGTTTCGCAGGTTCCCCAGATACGCAGTATTTT
.	TRBV30	.	TRBJ1-2	CAWIDSRVRQDRGYTF	TGTGCCTGGATTGACAGCCGGGTCAGGCAGGATCGCGGCTACACCTTC
.	TRBV19	TRBD1	TRBJ2-3	CASSPQGVGTDTQYF	TGTGCCAGTAGCCCACAGGGGGTGGGCACAGATACGCAGTATTTT
once	TRBV2	.	TRBJ2-7	CASSVGGGEDYEQYF	TGTGCCAGCAGTGTAGGCGGGGGCGAGGACTACGAGCAGTACTTC
once	TRBV7-7	.	TRBJ2-7	CASSAVGGAEQYF	TGTGCCAGCAGCGCTGTAGGGGGTGCCGAGCAGTACTTC
.	TRBV27	.	TRBJ2-5	CASSLAHAYQETQYF	TGTGCCAGCAGTTTAGCGCACGCGTACCAAGAGACCCAGTACTTC
.	TRBV9	.	TRBJ2-3	CASSVGSTSTDTQYF	TGTGCCAGCAGCGTCGGGAGCACAAGCACAGATACGCAGTATTTT
.	TRBV29-1	.	TRBJ1-1	CSVEDLRNTEAFF	TGCAGCGTTGAAGACCTTCGGAACACTGAAGCTTTCTTT
.	TRBV5-1	TRBD1	TRBJ2-2	CASSIGTVLGELFF	TGCGCCAGCAGCATTGGGACAGTTCTCGGGGAGCTGTTTTTT
.	TRBV11-2	TRBD1	TRBJ2-7	CASSNDRGSHEQYF	TGTGCCAGCAGTAACGACAGGGGCAGCCACGAGCAGTACTTC
.	TRBV29-1	TRBD1	TRBJ2-2	CSVGFRGTGNTGKLFF	TGCAGCGTTGGATTTCGGGGGACAGGGAACACCGGGAAGCTGTTTTTT